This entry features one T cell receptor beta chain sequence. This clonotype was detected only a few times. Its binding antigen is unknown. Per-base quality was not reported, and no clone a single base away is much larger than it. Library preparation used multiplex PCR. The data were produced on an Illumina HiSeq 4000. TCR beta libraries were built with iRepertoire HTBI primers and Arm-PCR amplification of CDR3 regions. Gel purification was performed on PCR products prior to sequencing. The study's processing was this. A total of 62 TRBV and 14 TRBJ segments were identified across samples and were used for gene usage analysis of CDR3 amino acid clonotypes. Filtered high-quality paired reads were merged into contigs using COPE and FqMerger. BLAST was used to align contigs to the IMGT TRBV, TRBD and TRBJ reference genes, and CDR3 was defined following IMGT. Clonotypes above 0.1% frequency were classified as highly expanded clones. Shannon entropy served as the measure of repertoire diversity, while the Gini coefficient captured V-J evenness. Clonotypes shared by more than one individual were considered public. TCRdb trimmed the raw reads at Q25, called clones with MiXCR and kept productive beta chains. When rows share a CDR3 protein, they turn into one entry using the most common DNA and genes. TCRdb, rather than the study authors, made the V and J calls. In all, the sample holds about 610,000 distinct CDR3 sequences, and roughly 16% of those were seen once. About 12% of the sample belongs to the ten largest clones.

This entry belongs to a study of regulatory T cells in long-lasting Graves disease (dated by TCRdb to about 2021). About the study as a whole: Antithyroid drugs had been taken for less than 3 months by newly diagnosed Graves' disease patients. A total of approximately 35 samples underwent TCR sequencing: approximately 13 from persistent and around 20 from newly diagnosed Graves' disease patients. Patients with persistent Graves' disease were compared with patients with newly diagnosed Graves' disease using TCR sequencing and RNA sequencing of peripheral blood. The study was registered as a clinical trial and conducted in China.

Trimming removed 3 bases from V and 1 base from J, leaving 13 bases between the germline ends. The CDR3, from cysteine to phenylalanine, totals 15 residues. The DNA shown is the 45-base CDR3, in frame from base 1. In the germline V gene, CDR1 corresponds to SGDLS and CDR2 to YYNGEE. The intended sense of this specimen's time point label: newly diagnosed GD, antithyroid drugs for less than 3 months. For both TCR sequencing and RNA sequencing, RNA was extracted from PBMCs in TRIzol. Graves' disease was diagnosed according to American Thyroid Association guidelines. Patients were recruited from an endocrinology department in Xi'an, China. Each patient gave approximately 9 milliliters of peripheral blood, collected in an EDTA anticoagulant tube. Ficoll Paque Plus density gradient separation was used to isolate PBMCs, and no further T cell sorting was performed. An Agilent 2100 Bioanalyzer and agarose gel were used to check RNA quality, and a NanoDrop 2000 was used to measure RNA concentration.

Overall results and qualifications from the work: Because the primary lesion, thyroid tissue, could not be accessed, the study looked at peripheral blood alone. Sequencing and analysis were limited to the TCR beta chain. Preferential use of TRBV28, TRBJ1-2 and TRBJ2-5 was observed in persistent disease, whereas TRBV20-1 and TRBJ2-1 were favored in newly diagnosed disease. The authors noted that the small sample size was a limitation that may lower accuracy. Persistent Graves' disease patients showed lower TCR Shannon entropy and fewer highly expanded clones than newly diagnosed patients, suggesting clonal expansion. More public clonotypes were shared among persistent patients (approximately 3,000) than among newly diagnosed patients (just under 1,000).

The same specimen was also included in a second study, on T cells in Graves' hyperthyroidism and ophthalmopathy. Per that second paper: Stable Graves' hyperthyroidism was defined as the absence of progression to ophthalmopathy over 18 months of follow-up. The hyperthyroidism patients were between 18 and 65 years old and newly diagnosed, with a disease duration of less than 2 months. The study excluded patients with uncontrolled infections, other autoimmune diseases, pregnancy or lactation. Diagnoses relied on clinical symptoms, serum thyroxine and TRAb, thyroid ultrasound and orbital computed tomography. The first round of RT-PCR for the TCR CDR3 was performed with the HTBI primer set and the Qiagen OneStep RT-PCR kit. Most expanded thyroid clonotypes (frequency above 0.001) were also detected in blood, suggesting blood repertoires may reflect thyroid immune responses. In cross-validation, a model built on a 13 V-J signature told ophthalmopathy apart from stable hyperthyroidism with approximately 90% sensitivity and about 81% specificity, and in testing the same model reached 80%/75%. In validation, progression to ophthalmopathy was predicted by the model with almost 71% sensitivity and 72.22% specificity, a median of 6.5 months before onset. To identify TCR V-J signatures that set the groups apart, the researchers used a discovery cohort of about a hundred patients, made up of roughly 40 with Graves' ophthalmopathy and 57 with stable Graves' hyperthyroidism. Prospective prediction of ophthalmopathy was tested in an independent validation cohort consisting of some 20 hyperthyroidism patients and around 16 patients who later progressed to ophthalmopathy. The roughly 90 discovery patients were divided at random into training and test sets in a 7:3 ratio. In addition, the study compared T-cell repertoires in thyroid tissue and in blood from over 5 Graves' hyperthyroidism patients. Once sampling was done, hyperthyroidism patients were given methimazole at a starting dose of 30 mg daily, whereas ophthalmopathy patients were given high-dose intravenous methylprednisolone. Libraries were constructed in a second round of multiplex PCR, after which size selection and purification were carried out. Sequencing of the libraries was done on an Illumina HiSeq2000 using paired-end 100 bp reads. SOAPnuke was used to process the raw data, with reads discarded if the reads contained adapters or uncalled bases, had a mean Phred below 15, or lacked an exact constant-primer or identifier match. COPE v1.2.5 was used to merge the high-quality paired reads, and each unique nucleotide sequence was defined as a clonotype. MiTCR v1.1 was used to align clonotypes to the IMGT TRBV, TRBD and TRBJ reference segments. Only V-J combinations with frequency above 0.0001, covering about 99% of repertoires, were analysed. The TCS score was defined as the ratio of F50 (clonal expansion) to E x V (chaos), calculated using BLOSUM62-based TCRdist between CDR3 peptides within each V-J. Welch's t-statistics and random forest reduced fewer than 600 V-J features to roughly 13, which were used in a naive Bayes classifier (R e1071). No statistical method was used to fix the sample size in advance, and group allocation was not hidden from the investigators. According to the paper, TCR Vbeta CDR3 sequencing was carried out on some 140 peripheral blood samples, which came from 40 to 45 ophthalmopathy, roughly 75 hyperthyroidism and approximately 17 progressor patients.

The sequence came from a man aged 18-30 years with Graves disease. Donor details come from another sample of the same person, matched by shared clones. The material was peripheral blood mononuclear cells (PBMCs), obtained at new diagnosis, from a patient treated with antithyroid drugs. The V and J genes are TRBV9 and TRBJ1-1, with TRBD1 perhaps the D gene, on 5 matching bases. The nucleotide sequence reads TGTGCCAGCAGCGGACATGGGGCAGCGAACACTGAAGCTTTCTTT. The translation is CASSGHGAANTEAFF. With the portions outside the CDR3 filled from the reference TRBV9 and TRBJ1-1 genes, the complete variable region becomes DSGVTQTPKHLITATGQRVTLRCSPRSGDLSVYWYQQSLDQGLQFLIQYYNGEERAKGNILERFSAQQFPDLHSELNLSSLELGDSALYFCASSGHGAANTEAFFGQGTRLTVV.